Below, 21 T cell receptor beta chains from the same sample are listed, as sequenced in a study of blood T cell repertoires in COVID-19. Method: immunoSEQ multiplex PCR; TCRdb's copy keeps in-frame clones and lacks some. This table has about 68,000 clones, approximately 93% appearing once. Sequencing was done on a sample of peripheral blood. These receptors all stem from a man in his forties or fifties with COVID-19, enrolled during active disease.

This rearrangement joins TRBV18 to TRBJ1-6, with a possible D match to TRBD1 (6 bases). The CDR3 contains 14 residues. The germline V gene encodes CDR1 KGHSH and CDR2 LQKENI. Trimming removed 2 bases at V and 6 bases at J, with 8 bases between. The CDR3 region is CASSPAQGNSPLHF. As DNA, the CDR3 is TGTGCCAGCTCACCAGCACAGGGTAATTCACCCCTCCACTTT.

The chain combines TRBV18 with TRBJ1-5, with a weak D call TRBD1 (6 bases). The CDR3 contains 16 residues. CDR1 is KGHSH, CDR2 LQKENI, per germline. The V and J ends lost 3 bases and 5 bases respectively, with 17 bases between them. The DNA of the CDR3 is TGTGCCAGCTCACCGGGGGTGGGGGGGCTCGATCAGCCCCAGCATTTT. Translating gives CASSPGVGGLDQPQHF.

DNA for the CDR3: TGTGCCATCAGTGGCACCGGGAACCGGGGTGAGCAGTTCTTC. Translation: CAISGTGNRGEQFF. This chain uses TRBV10-3 with TRBJ2-1; D may be TRBD2 (5 bases). Germline loops: CDR1 ENHRY, CDR2 SYGVKD. Trimming removed 4 bases from V and 9 bases from J, with 16 bases in between. The CDR3 contains 14 residues.

This clone turned up a few times. This chain uses TRBV28 with TRBJ1-5, with a tentative D call TRBD1 (6 bases). Looked up from germline, CDR1 is MDHEN and CDR2 is SYDVKM. The CDR3 runs to 14 residues. V gave up 7 bases and J gave up 7 bases, with 17 bases separating them. In nucleotides, the CDR3 is TGTGCCAGCACCCCGTCGGGGGGGGCGCAGCCCCAGCATTTT. The encoded protein is CASTPSGGAQPQHF.

This clone occurred once. The chain employs TRBV6-5 and TRBJ2-3; 7 bases are a match to TRBD2. This CDR3 has 15 amino acids. Germline lookup yields CDR1 MNHEY and CDR2 SVGAGI. After removal of 6 bases from V and 0 bases from J, the junction contained 6 bases not matched to a gene. CDR3 residues: CASRTRGDSTDTQYF. The CDR3 bases are TGTGCCAGCAGAACTCGGGGGGACAGCACAGATACGCAGTATTTT.

The V and J genes are TRBV4-2 and TRBJ2-1; D may be TRBD2 (7 bases). Germline V gene lookup returns CDR1 LGHNA and CDR2 YNFKEQ. Deletions cut 5 bases from V and 0 bases from J, with 14 bases between. The CDR3 runs 16 residues. DNA for the CDR3: TGTGCCAGCAGCGGGGCGGGGGCGAGCTCCTACAATGAGCAGTTCTTC. It codes for CASSGAGASSYNEQFF.

The chain carries TRBV5-1 and TRBJ1-1; D is unresolved. The CDR3 runs 13 residues. V lost 4 bases, J lost 3 bases, and 10 bases lay in between. The germline gives CDR1 SGHRS, CDR2 YFSETQ. In nucleotides, the CDR3 is TGCGCCAGCAGCCCCCGTTCTGACACTGAAGCTTTCTTT. Its translation is CASSPRSDTEAFF.

The rearrangement links TRBV28 to TRBJ1-5; D is unresolved. Germline V gene data show CDR1 as MDHEN and CDR2 as SYDVKM. V was cut by 5 bases and J by 4 bases, with 15 bases left in between. The CDR3 contains 15 residues. The CDR3 DNA is TGTGCCAGCAGTGCCCACGAATGGCAGAATCAGCCCCAGCATTTT. This sequence encodes CASSAHEWQNQPQHF.

The chain joins TRBV2 to TRBJ2-1; TRBD2 might be the D (6 bases). Germline V lookup: CDR1 SNHLY, CDR2 FYNNEI. The CDR3 loop spans 13 amino acids. V lost 2 bases and J 10 bases, leaving 12 bases between the germline ends. The CDR3 region has the DNA TGTGCCAGCAGTGAAAGTGGGGGGAAAGAGCAGTTCTTC. This codes for CASSESGGKEQFF.

The rearrangement links TRBV19 to TRBJ1-5; maybe TRBD1 (6 bases). CDR3 length: 17 amino acids. The germline V gene encodes CDR1 LNHDA and CDR2 SQIVND (reference sequence). Trimming left V 3 bases short and J 4 bases short, with 19 bases between. The CDR3, as DNA: TGTGCCAGTAGTATCAGATCGAGACAGGAACAGAATCAGCCCCAGCATTTT. It specifies CASSIRSRQEQNQPQHF.

The chain links TRBV3-1 (or the pseudogene TRBV3-2) to TRBJ1-4; D remains ambiguous. CDR1 and CDR2 from the germline V gene are LGHDT and YNNKEL (reference sequence). Trimming left V 3 bases short and J 8 bases short, with 10 bases between. The length of the CDR3 is 13 residues. The CDR3 DNA reads TGTGCCAGCAGCCATGGGGAGAGGGAAAAACTGTTTTTT. The encoded protein is CASSHGEREKLFF.

The chain is built from TRBV7-2 and TRBJ1-2; TRBD1 might be the D (5 bases). In germline, CDR1 is SGHTA, CDR2 FQGNSA. This CDR3 has 14 residues. V shed 5 bases and J shed 8 bases, with 18 bases lying between them. DNA of the CDR3: TGTGCCAGCAGCCCGCCGGACATTGTAAGGGGCTACACCTTC. This codes for CASSPPDIVRGYTF.

V and J are TRBV5-1 and TRBJ1-4, with 9 bases aligning to TRBD1. CDR1 and CDR2 from the germline V gene are SGHRS and YFSETQ. Trimming removed 4 bases from V and 5 bases from J; junction bases left unmatched: 6. This CDR3 spans 15 amino acids. CDR3 sequence: CASSPGGTGNEKLFF. CDR3 nucleotides: TGCGCCAGCAGCCCAGGCGGGACAGGGAATGAAAAACTGTTTTTT.

V and J are TRBV18 and TRBJ2-3; no firm D call. V gave up 6 bases and J gave up 0 bases, with 10 bases separating them. Looked up from germline, CDR1 is KGHSH and CDR2 is LQKENI. This CDR3 spans 14 amino acids. CDR3 sequence: CASSSGSSTDTQYF. CDR3 DNA sequence: TGTGCCAGCTCCTCGGGTTCTAGCACAGATACGCAGTATTTT.

This sequence joins TRBV9 and TRBJ1-2; TRBD1 aligns across 9 bases. CDR1 and CDR2 (germline): SGDLS, YYNGEE. CDR3 length equals 16 residues. V shed 3 bases and J 8 bases; nucleotides not matched to a gene: 14. The CDR3 DNA follows: TGTGCCAGCAGCGATGACACCGGGACAGGGAGATTGGGCTACACCTTC. Its protein is CASSDDTGTGRLGYTF. Based on the CDR3 plus reference TRBV9 and TRBJ1-2, the full variable domain is DSGVTQTPKHLITATGQRVTLRCSPRSGDLSVYWYQQSLDQGLQFLIQYYNGEERAKGNILERFSAQQFPDLHSELNLSSLELGDSALYFCASSDDTGTGRLGYTFGSGTRLTVV.

V usage is TRBV3-1 (or the pseudogene TRBV3-2) and J usage is TRBJ1-1; 7 bases map to TRBD1. CDR1 is LGHDT, CDR2 YNNKEL, per germline (reference sequence). This CDR3 has 16 amino acids. With 1 base clipped from V and 0 bases from J, the junction kept 5 bases outside the gene matches. The CDR3 DNA reads as TGTGCCAGCAGCCAAGGGTCCGGACAGGTGAACACTGAAGCTTTCTTT. Residues: CASSQGSGQVNTEAFF.

The V and J genes are TRBV29-1 and TRBJ2-2; 9 bases map to TRBD1. CDR1 is SQVTM and CDR2 is ANQGSEA in the germline V gene. This CDR3 is 13 amino acids long. V trimming: 4 bases; J trimming: 6 bases; junction bases outside the gene matches: 3. CDR3 DNA: TGCAGCGTTGTGACAGGGGGGTCCGGGGAGCTGTTTTTT. Translation gives CSVVTGGSGELFF.

This chain connects TRBV6-4 to TRBJ2-7; 8 bases match TRBD1. Germline V gives CDR1 MRHNA, CDR2 SNTAGT. V shed 4 bases and J 2 bases; nucleotides not matched to a gene: 4. This CDR3 has 14 amino acids. CDR3 DNA sequence: TGTGCCAGCAGTGTACAACAGGGGGCCTACGAGCAGTACTTC. Translating it yields CASSVQQGAYEQYF.

The V gene is TRBV2, the J gene TRBJ1-4; 9 bases map to TRBD1. V lost 6 bases, J lost 5 bases, and 4 bases stayed unmatched. Per germline, CDR1 SNHLY and CDR2 FYNNEI. CDR3 size: 14 residues. The CDR3 DNA is TGTGCCAGCAGAGGACAGGGGATCAATGAAAAACTGTTTTTT. This encodes CASRGQGINEKLFF.

This chain uses TRBV5-1 with TRBJ2-1, with 14 bases fitting TRBD2. J lost 10 bases, V lost 0 bases, and 6 bases had no gene match. CDR3 size: 16 residues. Per the germline V gene, CDR1 is SGHRS and CDR2 is YFSETQ. Written as DNA, the CDR3 is TGCGCCAGCAGCTTGGGACTAGCGGGAGGGTCGACGGAGCAGTTCTTC. Translated, it gives CASSLGLAGGSTEQFF.

V is TRBV4-2 and J is TRBJ2-7; 8 bases fit TRBD1. CDR1 is LGHNA and CDR2 is YNFKEQ in the germline V gene. This CDR3 contains 14 residues. The trim removed 0 bases at V and 2 bases at J, leaving 0 bases unmatched. CDR3 region: CASSQDRGPYEQYF. CDR3 DNA: TGTGCCAGCAGCCAAGACAGGGGGCCCTACGAGCAGTACTTC.